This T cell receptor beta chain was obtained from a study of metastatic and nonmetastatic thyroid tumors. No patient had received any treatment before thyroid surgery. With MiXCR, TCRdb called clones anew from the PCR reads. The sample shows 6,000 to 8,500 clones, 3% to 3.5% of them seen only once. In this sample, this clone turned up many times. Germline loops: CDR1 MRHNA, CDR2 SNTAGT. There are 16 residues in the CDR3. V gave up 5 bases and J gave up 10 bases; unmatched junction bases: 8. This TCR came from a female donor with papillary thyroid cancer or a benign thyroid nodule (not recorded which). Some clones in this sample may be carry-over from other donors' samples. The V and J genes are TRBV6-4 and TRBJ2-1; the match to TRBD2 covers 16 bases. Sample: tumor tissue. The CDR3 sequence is CASSPLPGLAGGEQFF. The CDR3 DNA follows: TGTGCCAGCAGTCCTCTCCCGGGACTAGCGGGAGGGGAGCAGTTCTTC.